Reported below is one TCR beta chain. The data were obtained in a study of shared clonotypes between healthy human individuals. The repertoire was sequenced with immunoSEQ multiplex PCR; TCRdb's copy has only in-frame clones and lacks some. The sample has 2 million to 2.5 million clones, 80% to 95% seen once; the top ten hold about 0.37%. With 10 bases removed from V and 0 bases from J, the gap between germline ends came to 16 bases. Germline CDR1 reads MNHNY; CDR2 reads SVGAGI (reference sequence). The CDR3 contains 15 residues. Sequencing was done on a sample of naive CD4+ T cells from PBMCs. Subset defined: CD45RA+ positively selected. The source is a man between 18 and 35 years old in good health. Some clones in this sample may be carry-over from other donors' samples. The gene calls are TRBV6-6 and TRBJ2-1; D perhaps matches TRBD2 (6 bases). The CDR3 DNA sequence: TGTGCCACCTCGAATCGGGGGAGCTCCTACAATGAGCAGTTCTTC. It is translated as CATSNRGSSYNEQFF.